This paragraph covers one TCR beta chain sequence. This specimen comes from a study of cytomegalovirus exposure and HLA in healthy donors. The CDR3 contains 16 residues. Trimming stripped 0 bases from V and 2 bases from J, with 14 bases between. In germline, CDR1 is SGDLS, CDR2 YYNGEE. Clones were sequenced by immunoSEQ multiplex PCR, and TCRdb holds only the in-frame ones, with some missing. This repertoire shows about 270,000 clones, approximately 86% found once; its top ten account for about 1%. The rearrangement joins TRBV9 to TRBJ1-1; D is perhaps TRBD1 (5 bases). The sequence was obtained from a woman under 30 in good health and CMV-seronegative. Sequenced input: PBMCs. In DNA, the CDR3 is TGTGCCAGCAGCGTAGGGGGAGGGGTGGTAAACACTGAAGCTTTCTTT. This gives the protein CASSVGGGVVNTEAFF.